The rows below give T cell receptor beta chains drawn from one sample of a study of molecular identifiers for immune sequencing clone quantification. Using its own MiXCR run on the PCR reads, TCRdb lists one record per CDR3 protein. Counted here are about 640,000 distinct CDR3 sequences, about 20% occurring once; the ten biggest clones make up roughly 0.85%. The sequencing input was naive CD8+ T cells from blood, with Jurkat cell RNA spiked in. Every receptor here comes from a human donor in good health. Some libraries in this study had Jurkat cell RNA spiked in. Each CDR3 is given with its conserved first and last residue. A D gene is named only where the DNA matches it firmly. A clone size is listed for some rows: how often the clone was seen (once, few, many), or a class if it is expanded.

many	TRBD1	TRBV28	TRBJ1-3	15	CASSAGTVSGNTIYF	TGTGCCAGCAGTGCCGGGACAGTCTCTGGAAACACCATATATTTT
many	NA	TRBV3-1	TRBJ2-3	16	CASSASDGGVTDTQYF	TGTGCCAGCAGCGCCAGTGACGGCGGGGTCACAGATACGCAGTATTTT
few	TRBD1	TRBV4-1	TRBJ2-7	15	CASSQVGTGPYEQYF	TGCGCCAGCAGCCAGGTCGGGACAGGACCCTACGAGCAGTACTTC
NA	NA	TRBV6-6	TRBJ2-2	15	CASSYDDGDTGELFF	TGTGCCAGCAGTTACGACGACGGGGACACCGGGGAGCTGTTTTTT
many	NA	TRBV4-1	TRBJ2-6	15	CASSHSRLGANVLTF	TGCGCCAGCAGCCATTCTAGGCTGGGGGCCAACGTCCTGACTTTC
few	NA	TRBV23-1	TRBJ1-6	18	CASSQLVRGDSYNSPLHF	TGCGCCAGCAGTCAATTAGTTAGGGGAGACTCCTATAATTCACCCCTCCACTTT
many	NA	TRBV6-5	TRBJ2-5	14	CASSENTGKETQYF	TGTGCCAGCAGCGAAAATACAGGGAAAGAGACCCAGTACTTC
many	TRBD1	TRBV4-3	TRBJ2-7	14	CASSQDTGGIEQYF	TGCGCCAGCAGCCAAGATACAGGGGGTATCGAGCAGTACTTC
few	NA	TRBV5-1	TRBJ2-7	16	CASSLGPGSSSYEQYF	TGCGCCAGCAGCCTCGGACCAGGTTCGAGCTCCTACGAGCAGTACTTC
many	TRBD1	TRBV6-6	TRBJ2-1	17	CASSARTGGANGDEQFF	TGTGCCAGCAGTGCACGGACAGGGGGCGCAAATGGGGATGAGCAGTTCTTC
NA	NA	TRBV20-1	TRBJ1-6	17	CSARGANTYGPYSPLHF	TGCAGTGCTAGGGGGGCCAACACTTATGGCCCCTATTCACCCCTCCACTTT
many	NA	TRBV7-9	TRBJ2-7	14	CASSFSQPYYEQYF	TGTGCCAGCAGCTTTTCCCAGCCATACTACGAGCAGTACTTC
many	NA	TRBV3-1	TRBJ1-4	16	CASSQEWVSTNEKLFF	TGTGCCAGCAGCCAAGAGTGGGTTTCAACTAATGAAAAACTGTTTTTT
many	TRBD1	TRBV30	TRBJ2-2	12	CAWSFGTGGLFF	TGTGCCTGGAGCTTTGGGACAGGGGGGCTGTTTTTT
few	NA	TRBV14	TRBJ1-1	17	CASSQVGWYRLNTEAFF	TGTGCCAGCAGCCAAGTAGGGTGGTACAGATTGAACACTGAAGCTTTCTTT
few	NA	TRBV4-2	TRBJ2-3	17	CASSHQGPEHLTDTQYF	TGTGCCAGCAGCCACCAGGGGCCCGAACACCTCACAGATACGCAGTATTTT
many	NA	TRBV6-2/TRBV6-3	TRBJ2-1	12	CASSTQAEGEFF	TGTGCCAGCAGCACACAGGCGGAGGGGGAGTTCTTC
many	TRBD2	TRBV5-4	TRBJ2-7	15	CASSLGTSGGDEQYF	TGTGCCAGCAGCCTCGGCACTAGCGGGGGCGACGAGCAGTACTTC
NA	NA	TRBV20-1	TRBJ2-7	13	CSARKVNSYEQYF	TGCAGTGCTAGGAAGGTTAACTCCTACGAGCAGTACTTC
many	NA	TRBV19	TRBJ2-4	18	CASSHSKQNRLAKNIQYF	TGTGCCAGTAGTCACTCCAAACAGAATAGACTAGCCAAAAACATTCAGTACTTC
many	NA	TRBV14	TRBJ2-3	16	CASSQDVVIPTDTQYF	TGTGCCAGCAGCCAAGATGTTGTCATACCCACAGATACGCAGTATTTT
few	NA	TRBV30	TRBJ2-7	13	CAWSVNDGYEQYF	TGTGCCTGGAGTGTTAATGATGGGTACGAGCAGTACTTC
many	TRBD1	TRBV30	TRBJ1-2	14	CAWSGSETGDGYTF	TGTGCCTGGAGTGGATCGGAAACAGGGGACGGCTACACCTTC
NA	NA	TRBV7-6	TRBJ1-1	13	CASSPGGYAEAFF	TGTGCCAGCAGCCCCGGAGGGTACGCTGAAGCTTTCTTT
many	NA	TRBV4-1	TRBJ1-5	14	CASSVRDNNQPQHF	TGCGCCAGCAGTGTCCGGGACAACAATCAGCCCCAGCATTTT
many	TRBD2	TRBV6-1	TRBJ2-4	16	CASSRGLAGLKNIQYF	TGTGCCAGCAGCCGGGGACTAGCGGGACTCAAAAACATTCAGTACTTC
many	TRBD2	TRBV30	TRBJ2-3	15	CAWSVGAGGADTQYF	TGTGCCTGGAGTGTAGGAGCGGGGGGGGCAGATACGCAGTATTTT
many	NA	TRBV12-3/TRBV12-4	TRBJ1-1	12	CASIPLNTEAFF	TGTGCCAGCATACCTCTGAACACTGAAGCTTTCTTT
few	NA	TRBV15	TRBJ2-2	15	CATSRDRGYTGELFF	TGTGCCACCAGCAGAGACAGGGGCTACACCGGGGAGCTGTTTTTT
few	NA	TRBV30	TRBJ2-7	11	CAWWGDHEQYF	TGTGCCTGGTGGGGCGACCACGAGCAGTACTTC
many	TRBD1	TRBV27	TRBJ2-7	16	CASSLSPPGQGYEQYF	TGTGCCAGCAGTTTGTCGCCCCCGGGACAGGGCTACGAGCAGTACTTC
few	TRBD1	TRBV20-1	TRBJ2-3	15	CSASGQGAPTDTQYF	TGCAGTGCTAGCGGACAGGGAGCGCCCACAGATACGCAGTATTTT
many	NA	TRBV5-1	TRBJ2-2	13	CASSLQGSGELFF	TGCGCCAGCAGCTTGCAGGGGTCCGGGGAGCTGTTTTTT
few	TRBD2	TRBV7-9	TRBJ2-5	17	CASNGGGSGRLWETQYF	TGTGCCAGCAACGGAGGGGGTAGCGGGAGGTTGTGGGAGACCCAGTACTTC
once	TRBD1	TRBV11-2	TRBJ2-1	17	CASSFVTGAHSYSEQFF	TGTGCCAGCAGCTTTGTGACAGGGGCCCACTCCTACAGTGAGCAGTTCTTC
few	NA	TRBV30	TRBJ1-1	14	CAWSVAFLGTEAFF	TGTGCCTGGAGTGTGGCCTTTTTGGGCACTGAAGCTTTCTTT
many	TRBD1	TRBV7-2	TRBJ2-1	17	CASSPRDRGPNYNEQFF	TGTGCCAGCAGCCCCCGGGACAGGGGGCCGAACTACAATGAGCAGTTCTTC
many	NA	TRBV7-9	TRBJ1-1	14	CASSLQGLHTEAFF	TGTGCCAGCAGTCTACAGGGTTTGCACACTGAAGCTTTCTTT
NA	TRBD2	TRBV27	TRBJ2-7	15	CVSSASGPAGYEQYF	TGTGTCAGCAGTGCTAGCGGGCCAGCGGGCTACGAGCAGTACTTC
few	TRBD1	TRBV27	TRBJ2-1	15	CASRAGTGGFNEQFF	TGTGCCAGCAGAGCCGGGACAGGGGGCTTTAATGAGCAGTTCTTC
NA	NA	TRBV19	TRBJ2-3	17	CASSISWGLTSTDTQYF	TGTGCCAGTAGTATTTCGTGGGGCTTGACTAGCACAGATACGCAGTATTTT
NA	TRBD2	TRBV4-3	TRBJ2-3	20	CASSQDRSSGRGGGTDTQYF	TGCGCCAGCAGCCAAGATCGGAGTAGCGGGAGAGGAGGAGGCACAGATACGCAGTATTTT
many	NA	TRBV7-3	TRBJ2-1	15	CASRPGIGPANEQFF	TGTGCCAGCAGGCCCGGCATTGGCCCTGCCAATGAGCAGTTCTTC
NA	NA	TRBV28	TRBJ2-7	15	CASSPSGHHPDEQYF	TGTGCCAGCAGTCCATCCGGACACCATCCCGACGAGCAGTACTTC
NA	TRBD1	TRBV2	TRBJ2-2	16	CASSDPTGGSTGELFF	TGTGCCAGCAGTGACCCTACAGGGGGAAGCACCGGGGAGCTGTTTTTT
many	NA	TRBV6-5	TRBJ2-5	13	CASSYAGQETQYF	TGTGCCAGCAGTTACGCCGGGCAAGAGACCCAGTACTTC
NA	TRBD1	TRBV12-3/TRBV12-4	TRBJ2-7	15	CASSPPRQGPYEQYF	TGTGCCAGCAGTCCGCCCCGACAGGGTCCCTACGAGCAGTACTTC
many	TRBD1	TRBV19	TRBJ1-1	13	CATRTGVNTEAFF	TGTGCCACTAGGACAGGCGTGAACACTGAAGCTTTCTTT
NA	NA	TRBV10-2	TRBJ2-1	13	CASSEGYRYEQFF	TGCGCCAGCAGTGAGGGGTATCGATATGAGCAGTTCTTC
few	TRBD1	TRBV7-2	TRBJ2-7	20	CASSLESAVGQVLYSYEQYF	TGTGCCAGCAGCTTAGAATCAGCCGTGGGACAGGTATTATATTCCTACGAGCAGTACTTC